The 5 T cell receptor beta chains in this list originate from one sample, sequenced in a study of cytomegalovirus exposure and HLA in healthy donors. The repertoire was sequenced with immunoSEQ multiplex PCR; TCRdb's copy has only in-frame clones and lacks some. This sample carries 250,000 to 300,000 clones, roughly 90% of them seen once, and the ten largest clones take 0.37%. Sequenced: PBMCs. Receptors were obtained from a young woman in good health and CMV-seronegative.

V and J are TRBV10-3 and TRBJ1-2; D is perhaps TRBD1 (6 bases). Looked up from germline, CDR1 is ENHRY and CDR2 is SYGVKD. The CDR3 length is 13 residues. Trimming cost V 7 bases and J 3 bases, with 12 bases left between them. The CDR3 reads CAITVGQYYGYTF. The CDR3 nucleotides are TGTGCCATCACTGTAGGACAGTACTATGGCTACACCTTC.

The chain employs TRBV7-9 and TRBJ2-7; 8 nucleotides align to TRBD1. CDR1 is SEHNR, CDR2 FQNEAQ, per germline (reference sequence). There are 14 residues in the CDR3. V shed 4 bases and J 1 base; nucleotides not matched to a gene: 3. This CDR3 reads CASSSRDRSYEQYF. The CDR3 DNA sequence: TGTGCCAGCAGCTCCCGGGACAGGTCCTACGAGCAGTACTTC.

The chain recombines TRBV19 with TRBJ1-2; D is ambiguous. Germline V gene lookup returns CDR1 LNHDA and CDR2 SQIVND (reference sequence). The V end lost 6 bases, the J end lost 0 bases, and 20 bases lay between the germline ends. CDR3 size: 17 residues. CDR3 protein: CASSLLGDGMANYGYTF. For the CDR3, the DNA is TGTGCCAGTAGCCTCCTCGGGGATGGGATGGCTAACTATGGCTACACCTTC.

The chain uses TRBV11-1 and TRBJ2-7; 8 positions match TRBD1. The V and J ends lost 7 bases and 7 bases, in that order; junction bases with no gene match: 12. In germline, CDR1 is SGHAT, CDR2 FQDESV (reference sequence). The CDR3 sequence is 14 residues long. The CDR3 loop is CASTAGTGPGEQYF. In nucleotides, the CDR3 is TGTGCCAGCACCGCGGGGACAGGCCCGGGGGAGCAGTACTTC.

The chain recombines TRBV6-6 with TRBJ1-1, with D uncertain. The CDR3 length is 11 residues. Germline V lookup: CDR1 MNHNY, CDR2 SVGAGI (reference sequence). V lost 5 bases, J lost 10 bases, and 11 bases lay in between. Here the CDR3 reads CASSNFRLAFF. In DNA, the CDR3 is TGTGCCAGCAGTAATTTTAGATTAGCTTTCTTT.